The table lists the clone carrying this TCR beta chain with a few counts. Its cognate antigen is unknown. The entry originates in a study of T-cell memory formation after mild COVID-19. Using constant-segment primers, 5'RACE produced TCR alpha and TCR beta cDNA libraries carrying sample barcodes and UMIs. TCRdb reprocessed the 5' RACE reads via MiXCR and lists one record per CDR3 protein. Among 470,000 or so distinct CDR3 sequences listed, around 25% were seen once. CDR1 SGHTA and CDR2 FQGNSA come from the germline V gene. This CDR3 spans 17 amino acids. Trimming removed 2 bases from V and 0 bases from J, with 14 bases in between. Study results and limitations: The pre-infection memory compartment contained some responding clones, suggesting cross-reactive memory joined. Chiefly within CM and EM were the contracting CD4+ clones; CD8+ ones were within EMRA. Second-wave clones that peaked on day 37 lacked confirmed SARS-CoV-2 specificity.

What was sequenced was PBMCs or a T cell subset sorted from them (not recorded which). The chain recombines TRBV7-2 with TRBJ1-5; a possible D gene is TRBD1 (5 bases). The TCR originated in an adult woman who had mild COVID-19 (a few samples of this study predate the infection). Cell type and time point are not known. The CDR3 here is CASSLIPGGGSNQPQHF. The CDR3 bases are TGTGCCAGCAGCTTAATCCCGGGCGGGGGTAGCAATCAGCCCCAGCATTTT. Filled out from reference TRBV7-2 and TRBJ1-5, the complete variable domain reads GAGVSQSPSNKVTEKGKDVELRCDPISGHTALYWYRQSLGQGLEFLIYFQGNSAPDKSGLPSDRFSAERTGGSVSTLTIQRTQQEDSAVYLCASSLIPGGGSNQPQHFGDGTRLSIL.